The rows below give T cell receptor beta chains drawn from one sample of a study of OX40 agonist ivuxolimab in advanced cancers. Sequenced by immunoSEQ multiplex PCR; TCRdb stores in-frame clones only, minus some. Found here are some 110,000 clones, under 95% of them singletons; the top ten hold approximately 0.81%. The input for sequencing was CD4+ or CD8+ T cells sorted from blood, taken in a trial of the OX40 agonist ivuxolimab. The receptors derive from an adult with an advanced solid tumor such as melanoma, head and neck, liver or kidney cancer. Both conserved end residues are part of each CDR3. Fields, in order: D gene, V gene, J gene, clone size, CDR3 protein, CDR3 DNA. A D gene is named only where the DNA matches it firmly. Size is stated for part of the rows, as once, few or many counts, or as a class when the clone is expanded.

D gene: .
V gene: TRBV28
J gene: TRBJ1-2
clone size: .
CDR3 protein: CATRDSTNYGYTF
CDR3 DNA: TGTGCCACCCGGGATTCGACAAACTATGGCTACACCTTC

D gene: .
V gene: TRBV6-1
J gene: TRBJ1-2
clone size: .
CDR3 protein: CASSEGDGMGNYGYTF
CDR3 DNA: TGTGCCAGCAGTGAAGGGGACGGGATGGGAAACTATGGCTACACCTTC

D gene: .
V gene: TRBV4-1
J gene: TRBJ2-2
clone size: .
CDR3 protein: CASSFRNADTGELFF
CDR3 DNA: TGCGCCAGCAGCTTCAGGAATGCGGACACCGGGGAGCTGTTTTTT

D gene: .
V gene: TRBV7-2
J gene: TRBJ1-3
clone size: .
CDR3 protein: CASSSGSSGNTIYF
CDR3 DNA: TGTGCCAGCAGCTCCGGGAGCTCTGGAAACACCATATATTTT

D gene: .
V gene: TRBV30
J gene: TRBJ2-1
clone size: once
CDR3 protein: CAWSVVGNEQFF
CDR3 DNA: TGTGCCTGGAGTGTAGTAGGGAATGAGCAGTTCTTC

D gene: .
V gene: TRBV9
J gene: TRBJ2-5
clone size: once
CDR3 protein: CASSAGQETQYF
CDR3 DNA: TGTGCCAGCAGCGCGGGACAAGAGACCCAGTACTTC

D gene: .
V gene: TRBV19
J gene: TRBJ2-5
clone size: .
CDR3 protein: CASSMTVTGETQYF
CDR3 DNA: TGTGCCAGTAGTATGACGGTCACCGGAGAGACCCAGTACTTC

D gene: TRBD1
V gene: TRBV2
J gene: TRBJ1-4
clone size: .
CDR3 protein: CASSGGGQGHEKLFF
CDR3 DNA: TGTGCCAGCAGTGGAGGGGGACAGGGCCATGAAAAACTGTTTTTT

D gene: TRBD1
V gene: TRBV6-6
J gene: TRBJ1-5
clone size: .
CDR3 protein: CASTGQGQPQHF
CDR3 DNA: TGTGCCAGCACAGGACAGGGACAGCCCCAGCATTTT

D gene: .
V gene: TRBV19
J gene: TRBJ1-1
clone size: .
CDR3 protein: CASSIGGPLNTEAFF
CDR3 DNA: TGTGCCAGTAGTATAGGGGGGCCCCTAAACACTGAAGCTTTCTTT

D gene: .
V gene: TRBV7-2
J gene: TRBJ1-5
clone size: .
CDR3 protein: CASSLDRNQPQHF
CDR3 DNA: TGTGCCAGCAGCTTAGATAGGAATCAGCCCCAGCATTTT

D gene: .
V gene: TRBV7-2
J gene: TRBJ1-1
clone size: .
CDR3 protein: CASRRDRNTEAFF
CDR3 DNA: TGTGCCAGCAGACGTGACAGGAACACTGAAGCTTTCTTT

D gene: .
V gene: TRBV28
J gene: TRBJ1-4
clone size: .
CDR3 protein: CASGSYPGLSNEKLFF
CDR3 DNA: TGTGCCAGCGGTTCCTACCCGGGACTTTCTAATGAAAAACTGTTTTTT

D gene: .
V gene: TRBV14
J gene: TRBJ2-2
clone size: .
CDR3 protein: CASSTRGASTDTGELFF
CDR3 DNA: TGTGCCAGCAGCACCCGCGGGGCTAGTACTGACACCGGGGAGCTGTTTTTT

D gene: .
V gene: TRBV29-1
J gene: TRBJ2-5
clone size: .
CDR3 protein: CSVERTEQETQYF
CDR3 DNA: TGCAGCGTTGAACGGACAGAGCAAGAGACCCAGTACTTC

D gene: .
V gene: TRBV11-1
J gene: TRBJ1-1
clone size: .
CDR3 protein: CASSGQGGYTEAFF
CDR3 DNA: TGTGCCAGCAGCGGACAAGGGGGGTACACGGAAGCTTTCTTT

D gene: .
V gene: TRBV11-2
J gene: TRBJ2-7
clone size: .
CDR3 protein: CASSLGPRTYEQYF
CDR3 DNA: TGTGCCAGCAGCTTAGGGCCCCGAACCTACGAGCAGTACTTC

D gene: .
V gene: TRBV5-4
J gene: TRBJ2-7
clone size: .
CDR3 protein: CASSLAGAGWSNEQYF
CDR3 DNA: TGTGCCAGCAGCTTGGCGGGGGCGGGGTGGTCCAACGAGCAGTACTTC

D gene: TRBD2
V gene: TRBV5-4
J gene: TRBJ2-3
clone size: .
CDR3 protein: CASSLMTSGTTDTQYF
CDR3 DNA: TGTGCCAGCAGCTTGATGACTAGCGGGACCACAGATACGCAGTATTTT

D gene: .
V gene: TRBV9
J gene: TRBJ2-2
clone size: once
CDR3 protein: CASSVSLTGELFF
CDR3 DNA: TGTGCCAGCAGCGTAAGCCTCACCGGGGAGCTGTTTTTT

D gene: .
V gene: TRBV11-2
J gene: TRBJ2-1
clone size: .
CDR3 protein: CASSLDQLDEQFF
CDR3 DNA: TGTGCCAGCAGCTTAGACCAGCTAGATGAGCAGTTCTTC

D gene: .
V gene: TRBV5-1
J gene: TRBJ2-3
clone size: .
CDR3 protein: CASSVGGRVITDTQYF
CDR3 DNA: TGCGCCAGCAGCGTTGGGGGGCGGGTAATCACAGATACGCAGTATTTT

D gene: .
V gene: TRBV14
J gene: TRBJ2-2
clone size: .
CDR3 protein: CASSHHDSWGANTGELFF
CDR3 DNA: TGTGCCAGCAGCCACCACGATAGTTGGGGAGCGAACACCGGGGAGCTGTTTTTT

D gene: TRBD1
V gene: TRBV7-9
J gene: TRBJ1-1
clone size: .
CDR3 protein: CASSSRGRNTEAFF
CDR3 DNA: TGTGCCAGCAGCTCCAGGGGGCGAAACACTGAAGCTTTCTTT

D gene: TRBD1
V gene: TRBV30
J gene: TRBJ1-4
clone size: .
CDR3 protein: CAWSAPRTGFEKLFF
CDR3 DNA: TGTGCCTGGAGTGCACCCCGGACAGGGTTTGAAAAACTGTTTTTT

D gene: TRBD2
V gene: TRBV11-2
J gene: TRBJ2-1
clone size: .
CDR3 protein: CASSSGTTLYNEQFF
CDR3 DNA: TGTGCCAGCAGCTCCGGGACTACCCTATACAATGAGCAGTTCTTC

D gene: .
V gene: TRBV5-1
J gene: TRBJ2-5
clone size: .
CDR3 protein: CASSLTHQETQYF
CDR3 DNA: TGCGCCAGCAGCTTGACGCACCAAGAGACCCAGTACTTC

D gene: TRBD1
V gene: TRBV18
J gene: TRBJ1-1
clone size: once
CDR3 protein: CASSPDRDRAFF
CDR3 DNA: TGTGCCAGCTCACCCGACAGGGATAGGGCTTTCTTT

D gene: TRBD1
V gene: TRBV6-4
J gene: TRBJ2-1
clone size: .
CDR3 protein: CASSDETGAHNEQFF
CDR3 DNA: TGTGCCAGCAGTGATGAGACAGGGGCTCACAATGAGCAGTTCTTC

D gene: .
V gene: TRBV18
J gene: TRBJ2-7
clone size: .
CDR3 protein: CASSPPRASSYEQYF
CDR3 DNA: TGTGCCAGCTCACCACCGAGAGCCAGCTCCTACGAGCAGTACTTC

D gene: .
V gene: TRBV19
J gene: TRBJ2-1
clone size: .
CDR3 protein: CASSMSGSSYNEQFF
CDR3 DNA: TGTGCCAGTAGTATGAGCGGAAGCTCCTACAATGAGCAGTTCTTC

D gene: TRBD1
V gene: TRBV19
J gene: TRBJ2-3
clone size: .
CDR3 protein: CASSPVTLRQGLLDTQYF
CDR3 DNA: TGTGCCAGTAGTCCGGTAACACTACGACAGGGCTTATTGGATACGCAGTATTTT

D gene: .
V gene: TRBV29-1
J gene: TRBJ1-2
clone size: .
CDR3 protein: CSVDGLSGGNYTF
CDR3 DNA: TGCAGCGTTGATGGCCTCTCCGGAGGCAACTACACCTTC

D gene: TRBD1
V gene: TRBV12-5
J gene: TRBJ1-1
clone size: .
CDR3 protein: CASARTSGGFPMNTEAFF
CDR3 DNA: TGTGCTAGTGCCCGGACCTCAGGGGGCTTCCCAATGAACACTGAAGCTTTCTTT

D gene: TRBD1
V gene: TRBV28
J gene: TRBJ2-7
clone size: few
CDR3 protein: CASSSGQGGAYEQYF
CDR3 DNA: TGTGCCAGCAGCTCGGGACAGGGGGGGGCCTACGAGCAGTACTTC

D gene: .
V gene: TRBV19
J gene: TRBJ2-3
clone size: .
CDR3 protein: CASSAQGTDTQYF
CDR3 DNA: TGTGCCAGTAGTGCGCAGGGGACAGATACGCAGTATTTT

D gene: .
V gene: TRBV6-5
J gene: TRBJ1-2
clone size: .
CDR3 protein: CASSSEQGYYGYTF
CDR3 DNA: TGTGCCAGCAGTTCCGAACAGGGCTACTATGGCTACACCTTC

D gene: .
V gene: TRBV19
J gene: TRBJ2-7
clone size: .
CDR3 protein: CASMTVGYEQYF
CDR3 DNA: TGTGCCAGTATGACGGTTGGCTACGAGCAGTACTTC

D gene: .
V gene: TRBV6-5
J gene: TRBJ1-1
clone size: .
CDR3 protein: CASSSPLYEPEAFF
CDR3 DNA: TGTGCCAGCAGTTCACCCCTCTATGAGCCTGAAGCTTTCTTT

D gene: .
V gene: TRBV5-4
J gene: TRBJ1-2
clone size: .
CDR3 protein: CASSLALSGYGYTF
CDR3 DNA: TGTGCCAGCAGCTTGGCCTTGAGTGGGTATGGCTACACCTTC

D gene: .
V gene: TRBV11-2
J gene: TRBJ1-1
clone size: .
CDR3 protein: CASSLGGLKNTEAFF
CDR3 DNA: TGTGCCAGCAGCTTAGGAGGGCTGAAGAACACTGAAGCTTTCTTT

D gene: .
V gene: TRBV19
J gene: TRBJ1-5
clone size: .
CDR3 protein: CASSIKGVLSNQPQHF
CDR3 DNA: TGTGCCAGTAGTATTAAAGGGGTTCTTAGCAATCAGCCCCAGCATTTT

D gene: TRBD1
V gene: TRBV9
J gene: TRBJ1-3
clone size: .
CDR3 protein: CASSEGTASGNTIYF
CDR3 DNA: TGTGCCAGCAGCGAAGGGACAGCGTCTGGAAACACCATATATTTT

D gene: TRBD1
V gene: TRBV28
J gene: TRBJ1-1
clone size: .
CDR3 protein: CASSLGTVRVAEAFF
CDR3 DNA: TGTGCCAGCAGTTTGGGGACAGTCAGGGTCGCTGAAGCTTTCTTT

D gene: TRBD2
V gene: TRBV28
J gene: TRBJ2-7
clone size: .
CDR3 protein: CASSSSGNPYEQYF
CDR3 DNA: TGTGCCAGCAGTTCCAGCGGGAACCCCTACGAGCAGTACTTC